These 9 T cell receptor beta chains share one sample of origin, sequenced in a study of post-analysis software for immune sequencing data. The study's findings and limits: When patients were compared with controls, 4 or 5 TRBV segments were more frequent, TRBV5-6, TRBV5-1 and TRBV20-1 among them.

The authors incorporated unique molecular identifiers into the TCR beta cDNA libraries. TCRdb called the PCR reads again in MiXCR, with one record for every CDR3 protein. Of 400,000 to 500,000 distinct CDR3 sequences in the sample, more than 30% were seen once. The antigens of these receptors remain unknown. Specimen: blood. The receptors stem from a girl aged 2 to 9 with multiple sclerosis.

This clonotype appeared many times. This chain links TRBV9 with TRBJ1-2, with 10 bases fitting TRBD1. Per the germline V gene, CDR1 is SGDLS and CDR2 is YYNGEE. V was pared by 3 bases and J by 7 bases, with 6 bases of the junction left unmatched. The CDR3 length is 14 residues. CDR3 protein: CASSETTGGGGYTF. The DNA of the CDR3 is TGTGCCAGCAGCGAGACGACAGGGGGCGGTGGCTACACCTTC.

This chain uses TRBV12-3 or TRBV12-4 with TRBJ2-1; D is unclear. Trimming removed 6 bases at V and 7 bases at J, with 16 bases between. The CDR3 extends over 14 amino acids. The CDR3 nucleotides are TGTGCCAGCAGCCCGACCCACACGTCAAATGAGCAGTTCTTC. The encoded protein is CASSPTHTSNEQFF.

This clonotype was seen ten or more times. The chain recombines TRBV12-3 or TRBV12-4 with TRBJ1-1, with 9 bases fitting TRBD1. CDR3 length: 14 residues. After removal of 4 bases from V and 1 base from J, the junction contained 1 base not matched to a gene. CDR3 sequence: CASSSGQGNTEAFF. The CDR3 bases are TGTGCCAGCAGTTCGGGACAGGGGAACACTGAAGCTTTCTTT.

The CDR3 sequence: CASSVELGSTDTQYF. The CDR3 DNA reads TGTGCCAGCAGCGTAGAGCTGGGCAGCACAGATACGCAGTATTTT. The V call is TRBV9, the J call TRBJ2-3, with unresolved D. The CDR3 is made up of 15 amino acids. The ends were cut back, 0 bases at V and 0 bases at J, with 8 bases in the middle. CDR1 is SGDLS, CDR2 YYNGEE, per germline.

The chain links TRBV6-4 to TRBJ2-5; 7 bases are a match to TRBD2. Trimming took 4 bases from V and 2 from J; bases not matched to a gene: 7. This CDR3 is built from 15 residues. Germline CDR1 is MRHNA and CDR2 is SNTAGT. CDR3 coding DNA: TGTGCCAGCAGTGCAAGAGTTAGCGGGCAAGAGACCCAGTACTTC. Its protein is CASSARVSGQETQYF.

The V and J genes are TRBV10-3 and TRBJ1-4, with D hard to call. Germline values: CDR1 ENHRY, CDR2 SYGVKD. With 4 bases removed from V and 0 bases from J, the gap between germline ends came to 9 bases. This CDR3 region has 15 residues. This chain's CDR3 is CAISVGPATNEKLFF. The CDR3 coding sequence is TGTGCCATCAGTGTGGGCCCAGCAACTAATGAAAAACTGTTTTTT.

The chain combines TRBV28 with TRBJ2-3; 9 bases line up with TRBD2. The V gene's germline CDR1 is MDHEN and CDR2 SYDVKM. The CDR3 runs 17 residues. V lost 1 base to trimming and J lost 2 bases; unmatched junction nucleotides: 7. In DNA form, the CDR3 reads TGTGCCAGCAGTTTATTCCTAGCGGGACCACCCACAGATACGCAGTATTTT. Protein: CASSLFLAGPPTDTQYF.

V is TRBV5-1 and J is TRBJ2-1; TRBD1 is a possible D gene (6 bases). Deletions cut 5 bases from V and 1 base from J, with 13 bases between. Germline values: CDR1 SGHRS, CDR2 YFSETQ. There are 15 residues in the CDR3. CDR3 amino acids: CASRSGEGSYNEQFF. As DNA, the CDR3 is TGCGCCAGCAGATCAGGGGAAGGTTCCTACAATGAGCAGTTCTTC.

The chain joins TRBV5-1 to TRBJ2-2, with D tentatively TRBD1 or TRBD2 (5 bases each). This CDR3 has 17 residues. Germline CDR1 and CDR2: SGHRS and YFSETQ. The V and J ends lost 4 bases and 6 bases respectively, with 22 bases between them. DNA for the CDR3: TGCGCCAGCAGCCTATTTCTACGGGGCGGATCACCCGGGGAGCTGTTTTTT. Encoded protein: CASSLFLRGGSPGELFF. Variable domain in full (rest from reference TRBV5-1 and TRBJ2-2): KAGVTQTPRYLIKTRGQQVTLSCSPISGHRSVSWYQQTPGQGLQFLFEYFSETQRNKGNFPGRFSGRQFSNSRSEMNVSTLELGDSALYLCASSLFLRGGSPGELFFGEGSRLTVL.